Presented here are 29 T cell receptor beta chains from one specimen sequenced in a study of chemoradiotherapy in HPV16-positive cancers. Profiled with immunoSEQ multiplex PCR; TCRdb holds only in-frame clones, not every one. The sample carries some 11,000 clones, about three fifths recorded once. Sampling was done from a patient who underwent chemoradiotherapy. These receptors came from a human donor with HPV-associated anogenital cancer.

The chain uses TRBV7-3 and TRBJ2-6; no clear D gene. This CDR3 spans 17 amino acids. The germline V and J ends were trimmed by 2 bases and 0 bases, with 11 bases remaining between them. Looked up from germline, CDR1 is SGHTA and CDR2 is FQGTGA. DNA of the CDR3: TGTGCCAGCAGCTTATCTCCAGGACCCTCTGGGGCCAACGTCCTGACTTTC. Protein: CASSLSPGPSGANVLTF. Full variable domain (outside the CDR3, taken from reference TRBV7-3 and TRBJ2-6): GAGVSQTPSNKVTEKGKYVELRCDPISGHTALYWYRQSLGQGPEFLIYFQGTGAADDSGLPNDRFFAVRPEGSVSTLKIQRTERGDSAVYLCASSLSPGPSGANVLTFGAGSRLTVL.

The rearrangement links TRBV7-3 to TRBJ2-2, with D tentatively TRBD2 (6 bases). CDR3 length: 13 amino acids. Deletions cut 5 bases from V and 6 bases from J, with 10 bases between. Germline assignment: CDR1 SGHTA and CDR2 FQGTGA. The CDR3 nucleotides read TGTGCCAGCAGCCTACGGAGGGCCGGGGAGCTGTTTTTT. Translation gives CASSLRRAGELFF.

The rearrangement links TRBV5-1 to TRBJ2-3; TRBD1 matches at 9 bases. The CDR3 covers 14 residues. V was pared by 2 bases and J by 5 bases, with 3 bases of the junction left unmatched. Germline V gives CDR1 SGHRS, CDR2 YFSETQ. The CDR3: CASSFTGGIDTQYF. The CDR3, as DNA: TGCGCCAGCAGCTTCACAGGGGGCATAGATACGCAGTATTTT.

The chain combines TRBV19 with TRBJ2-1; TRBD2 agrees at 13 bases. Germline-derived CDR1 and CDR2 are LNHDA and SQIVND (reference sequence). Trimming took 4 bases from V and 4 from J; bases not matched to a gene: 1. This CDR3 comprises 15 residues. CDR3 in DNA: TGTGCCAGTAGTACGGGACTAGCGGGGTACAATGAGCAGTTCTTC. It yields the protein CASSTGLAGYNEQFF.

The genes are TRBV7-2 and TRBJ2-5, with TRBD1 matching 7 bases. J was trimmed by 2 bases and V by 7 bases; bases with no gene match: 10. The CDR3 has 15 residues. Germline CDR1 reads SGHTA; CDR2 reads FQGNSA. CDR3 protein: CASTKLWGQQETQYF. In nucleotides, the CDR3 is TGTGCCAGCACCAAACTCTGGGGACAGCAAGAGACCCAGTACTTC.

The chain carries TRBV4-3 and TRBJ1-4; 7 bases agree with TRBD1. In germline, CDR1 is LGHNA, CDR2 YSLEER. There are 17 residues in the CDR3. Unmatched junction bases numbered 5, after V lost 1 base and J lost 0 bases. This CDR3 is CASSQGQGGATNEKLFF. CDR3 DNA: TGCGCCAGCAGCCAAGGGCAGGGGGGCGCAACTAATGAAAAACTGTTTTTT.

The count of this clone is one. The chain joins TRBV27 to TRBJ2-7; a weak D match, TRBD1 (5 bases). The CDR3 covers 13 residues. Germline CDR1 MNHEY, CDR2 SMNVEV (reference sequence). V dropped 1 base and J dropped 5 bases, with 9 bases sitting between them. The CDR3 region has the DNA TGTGCCAGCAGTTTATATGGGGCGGACGAGCAGTACTTC. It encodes CASSLYGADEQYF.

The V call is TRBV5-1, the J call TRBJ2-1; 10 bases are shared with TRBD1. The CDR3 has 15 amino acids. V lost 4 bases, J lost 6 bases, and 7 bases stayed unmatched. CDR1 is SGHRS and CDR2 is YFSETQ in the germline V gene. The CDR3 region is CASSQTGTGVNEQFF. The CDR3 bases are TGCGCCAGCAGCCAGACCGGGACAGGGGTCAATGAGCAGTTCTTC.

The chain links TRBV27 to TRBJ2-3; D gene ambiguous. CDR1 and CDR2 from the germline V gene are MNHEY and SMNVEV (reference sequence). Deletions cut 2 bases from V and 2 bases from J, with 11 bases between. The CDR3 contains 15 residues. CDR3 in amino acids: CASSLAAIYTDTQYF. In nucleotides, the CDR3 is TGTGCCAGCAGTTTAGCGGCCATATACACAGATACGCAGTATTTT.

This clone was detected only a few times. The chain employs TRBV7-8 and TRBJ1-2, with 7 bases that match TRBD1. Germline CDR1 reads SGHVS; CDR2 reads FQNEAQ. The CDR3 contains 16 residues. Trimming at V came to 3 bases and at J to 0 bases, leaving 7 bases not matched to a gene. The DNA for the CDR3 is TGTGCCAGCAGCTTCCCCGGGACAGTAGCTAACTATGGCTACACCTTC. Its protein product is CASSFPGTVANYGYTF.

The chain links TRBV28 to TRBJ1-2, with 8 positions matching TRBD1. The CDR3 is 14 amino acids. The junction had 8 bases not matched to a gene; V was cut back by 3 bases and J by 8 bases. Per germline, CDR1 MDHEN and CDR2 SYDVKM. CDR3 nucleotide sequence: TGTGCCAGCAGTTTCTCGGACAGGGCCGGCGGCTACACCTTC. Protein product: CASSFSDRAGGYTF.

CDR3 nucleotides: TGCGCCAGCAGCCATAACGAACGGGACACAAGGCAGTTCTTC. This translates into CASSHNERDTRQFF. The chain combines TRBV4-1 with TRBJ2-1; possible D gene TRBD1, 6 bases. There are 14 residues in the CDR3. The V and J ends lost 3 bases and 12 bases respectively, with 18 bases between them. Germline V CDR1 and CDR2: MGHRA, YSYEKL.

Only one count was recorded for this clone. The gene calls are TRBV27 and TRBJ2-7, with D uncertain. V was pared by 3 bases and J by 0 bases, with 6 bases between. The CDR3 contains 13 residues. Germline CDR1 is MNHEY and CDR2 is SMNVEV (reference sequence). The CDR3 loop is CASSFGFSYEQYF. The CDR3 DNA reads TGTGCCAGCAGTTTCGGGTTCTCCTACGAGCAGTACTTC.

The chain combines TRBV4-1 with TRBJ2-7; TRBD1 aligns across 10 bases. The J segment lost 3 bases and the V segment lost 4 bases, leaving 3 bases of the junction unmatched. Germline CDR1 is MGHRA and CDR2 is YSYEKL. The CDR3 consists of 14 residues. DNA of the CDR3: TGCGCCAGCAGCCTCGGGACAGGGGTCTACGAGCAGTACTTC. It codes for CASSLGTGVYEQYF.

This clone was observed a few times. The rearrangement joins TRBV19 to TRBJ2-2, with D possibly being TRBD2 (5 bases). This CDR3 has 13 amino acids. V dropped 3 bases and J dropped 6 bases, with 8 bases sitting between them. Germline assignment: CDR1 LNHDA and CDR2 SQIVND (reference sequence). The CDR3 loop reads CASSITRSGELFF. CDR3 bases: TGTGCCAGTAGTATCACTAGATCCGGGGAGCTGTTTTTT.

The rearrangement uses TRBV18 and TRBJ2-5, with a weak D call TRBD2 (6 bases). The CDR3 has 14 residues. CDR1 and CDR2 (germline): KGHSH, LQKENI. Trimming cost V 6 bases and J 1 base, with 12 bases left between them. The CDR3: CASSQGLSQETQYF. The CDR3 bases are TGTGCCAGCTCCCAGGGACTGTCCCAAGAGACCCAGTACTTC.

Written as DNA, the CDR3 is TGTGCCAGCTCCCAAAACGGACAGGCTAACACTGAAGCTTTCTTT. Protein: CASSQNGQANTEAFF. The V call is TRBV18, the J call TRBJ1-1; 7 bases agree with TRBD1. Germline assignment: CDR1 KGHSH and CDR2 LQKENI. This CDR3 contains 15 residues. V gave up 6 bases and J gave up 2 bases; unmatched junction bases: 9. Variable domain in full (rest from reference TRBV18 and TRBJ1-1): NAGVMQNPRHLVRRRGQEARLRCSPMKGHSHVYWYRQLPEEGLKFMVYLQKENIIDESGMPKERFSAEFPKEGPSILRIQQVVRGDSAAYFCASSQNGQANTEAFFGQGTRLTVV.

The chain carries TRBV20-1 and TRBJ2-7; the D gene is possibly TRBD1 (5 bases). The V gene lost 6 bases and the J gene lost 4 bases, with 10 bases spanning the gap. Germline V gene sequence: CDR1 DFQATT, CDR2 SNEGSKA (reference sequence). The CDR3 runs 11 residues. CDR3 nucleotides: TGCAGTGCAAGCAGGGATTACGAGCAGTACTTC. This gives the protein CSASRDYEQYF.

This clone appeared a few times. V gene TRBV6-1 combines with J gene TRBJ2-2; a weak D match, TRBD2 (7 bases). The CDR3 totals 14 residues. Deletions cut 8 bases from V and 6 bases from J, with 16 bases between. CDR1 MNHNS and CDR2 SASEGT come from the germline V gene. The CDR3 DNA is TGTGCCAGCGGCCTTGCGGGGGCTGCCGGGGAGCTGTTTTTT. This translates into CASGLAGAAGELFF.

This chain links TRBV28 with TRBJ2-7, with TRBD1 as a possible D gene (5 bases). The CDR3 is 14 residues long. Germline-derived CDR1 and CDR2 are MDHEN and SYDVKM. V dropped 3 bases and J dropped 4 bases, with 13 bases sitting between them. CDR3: CASSFPRKGYEQYF. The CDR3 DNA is TGTGCCAGCAGTTTCCCAAGAAAGGGGTACGAGCAGTACTTC. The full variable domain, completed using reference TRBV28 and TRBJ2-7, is DVKVTQSSRYLVKRTGEKVFLECVQDMDHENMFWYRQDPGLGLRLIYFSYDVKMKEKGDIPEGYSVSREKKERFSLILESASTNQTSMYLCASSFPRKGYEQYFGPGTRLTVT.

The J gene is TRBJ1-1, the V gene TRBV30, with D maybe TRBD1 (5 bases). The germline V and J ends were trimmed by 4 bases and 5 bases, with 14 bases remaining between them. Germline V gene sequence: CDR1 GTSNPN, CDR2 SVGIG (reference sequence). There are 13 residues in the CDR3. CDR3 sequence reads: CAWMGTPRTEAFF. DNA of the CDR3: TGTGCCTGGATGGGGACTCCTAGAACTGAAGCTTTCTTT.

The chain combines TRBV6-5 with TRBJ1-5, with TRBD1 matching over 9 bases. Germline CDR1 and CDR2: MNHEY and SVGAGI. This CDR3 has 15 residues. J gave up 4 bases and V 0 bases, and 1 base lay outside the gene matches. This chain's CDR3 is CASSYSGTGNQPQHF. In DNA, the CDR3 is TGTGCCAGCAGTTACTCGGGGACAGGGAATCAGCCCCAGCATTTT.

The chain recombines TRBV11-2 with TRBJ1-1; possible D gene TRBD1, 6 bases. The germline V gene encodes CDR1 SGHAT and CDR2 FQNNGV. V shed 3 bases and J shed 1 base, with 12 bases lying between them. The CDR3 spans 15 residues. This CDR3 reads CASSLSGHPNTEAFF. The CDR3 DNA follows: TGTGCCAGCAGCTTGTCGGGACACCCGAACACTGAAGCTTTCTTT.

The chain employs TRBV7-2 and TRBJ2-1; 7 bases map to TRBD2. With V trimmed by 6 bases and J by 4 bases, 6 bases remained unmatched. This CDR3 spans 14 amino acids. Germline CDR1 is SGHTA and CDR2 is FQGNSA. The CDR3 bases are TGTGCCAGCAGAGATAGCGGGCTTTACAATGAGCAGTTCTTC. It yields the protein CASRDSGLYNEQFF.

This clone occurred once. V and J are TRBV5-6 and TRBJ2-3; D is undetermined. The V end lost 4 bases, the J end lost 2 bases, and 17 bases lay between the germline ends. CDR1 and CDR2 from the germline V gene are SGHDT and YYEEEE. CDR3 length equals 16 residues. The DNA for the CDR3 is TGTGCCAGCAGCACCCAGGACGAACCCTTCACAGATACGCAGTATTTT. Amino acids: CASSTQDEPFTDTQYF.

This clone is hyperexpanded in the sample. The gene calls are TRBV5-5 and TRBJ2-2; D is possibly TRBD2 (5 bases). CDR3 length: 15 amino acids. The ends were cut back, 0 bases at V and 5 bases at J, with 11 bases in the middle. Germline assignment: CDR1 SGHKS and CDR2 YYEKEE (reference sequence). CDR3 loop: CASSLGGVRTGELFF. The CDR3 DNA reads TGTGCCAGCAGCTTGGGGGGAGTAAGGACCGGGGAGCTGTTTTTT. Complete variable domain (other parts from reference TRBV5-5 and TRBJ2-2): DAGVTQSPTHLIKTRGQQVTLRCSPISGHKSVSWYQQVLGQGPQFIFQYYEKEERGRGNFPDRFSARQFPNYSSELNVNALLLGDSALYLCASSLGGVRTGELFFGEGSRLTVL.

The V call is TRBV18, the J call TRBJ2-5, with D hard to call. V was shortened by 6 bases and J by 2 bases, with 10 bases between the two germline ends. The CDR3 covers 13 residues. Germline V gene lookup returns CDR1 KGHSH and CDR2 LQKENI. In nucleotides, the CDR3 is TGTGCCAGCTCGCAGGACCTTCAAGAGACCCAGTACTTC. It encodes CASSQDLQETQYF.

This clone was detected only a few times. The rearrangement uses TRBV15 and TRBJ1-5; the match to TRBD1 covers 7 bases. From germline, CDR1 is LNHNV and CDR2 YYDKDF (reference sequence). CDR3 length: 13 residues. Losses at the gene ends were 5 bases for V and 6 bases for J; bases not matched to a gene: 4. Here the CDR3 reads CATSEQGSQPQHF. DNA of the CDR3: TGTGCCACCAGCGAACAGGGGAGTCAGCCCCAGCATTTT.

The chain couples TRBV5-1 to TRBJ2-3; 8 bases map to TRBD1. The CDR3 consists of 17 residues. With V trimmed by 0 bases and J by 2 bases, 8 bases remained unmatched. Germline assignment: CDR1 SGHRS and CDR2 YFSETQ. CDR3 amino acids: CASSLGDRPTITDTQYF. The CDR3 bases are TGCGCCAGCAGCTTGGGGGACAGGCCGACAATCACAGATACGCAGTATTTT.